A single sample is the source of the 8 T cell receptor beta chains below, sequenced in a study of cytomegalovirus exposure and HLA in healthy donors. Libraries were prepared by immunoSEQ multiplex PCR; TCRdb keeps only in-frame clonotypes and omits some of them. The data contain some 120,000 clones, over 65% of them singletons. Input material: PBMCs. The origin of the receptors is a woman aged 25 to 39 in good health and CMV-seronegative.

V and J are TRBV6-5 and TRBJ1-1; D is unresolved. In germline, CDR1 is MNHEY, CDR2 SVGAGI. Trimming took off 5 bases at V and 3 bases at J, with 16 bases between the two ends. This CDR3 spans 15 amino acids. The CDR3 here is CASSSVGSGDTEAFF. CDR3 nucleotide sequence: TGTGCCAGCAGTAGCGTAGGCAGCGGAGACACTGAAGCTTTCTTT.

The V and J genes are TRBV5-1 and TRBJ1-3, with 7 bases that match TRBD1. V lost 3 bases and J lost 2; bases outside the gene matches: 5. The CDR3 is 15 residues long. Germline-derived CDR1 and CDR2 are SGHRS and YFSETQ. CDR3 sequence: CASSWTGTAGNTIYF. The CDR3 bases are TGCGCCAGCAGCTGGACCGGGACAGCTGGAAACACCATATATTTT.

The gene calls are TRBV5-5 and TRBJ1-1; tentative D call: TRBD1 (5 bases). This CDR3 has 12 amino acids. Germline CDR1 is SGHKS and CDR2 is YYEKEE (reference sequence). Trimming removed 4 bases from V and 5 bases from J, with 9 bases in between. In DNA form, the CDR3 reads TGTGCCAGCAGCAGGAGGGGAACTGAAGCTTTCTTT. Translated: CASSRRGTEAFF.

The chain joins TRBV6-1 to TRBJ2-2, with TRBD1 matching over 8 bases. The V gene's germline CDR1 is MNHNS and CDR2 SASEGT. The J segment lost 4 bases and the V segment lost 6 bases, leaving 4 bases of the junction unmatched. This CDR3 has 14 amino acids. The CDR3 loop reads CASRNGQGTGELFF. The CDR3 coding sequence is TGTGCCAGCAGGAATGGACAGGGCACCGGGGAGCTGTTTTTT.

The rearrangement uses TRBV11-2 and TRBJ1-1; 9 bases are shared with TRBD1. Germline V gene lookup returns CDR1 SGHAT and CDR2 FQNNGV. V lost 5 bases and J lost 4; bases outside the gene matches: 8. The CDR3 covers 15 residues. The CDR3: CASSPYTGGVTEAFF. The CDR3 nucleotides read TGTGCCAGCAGCCCATATACAGGGGGCGTCACTGAAGCTTTCTTT. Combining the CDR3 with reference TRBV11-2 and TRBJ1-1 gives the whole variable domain EAGVAQSPRYKIIEKRQSVAFWCNPISGHATLYWYQQILGQGPKLLIQFQNNGVVDDSQLPKDRFSAERLKGVDSTLKIQPAKLEDSAVYLCASSPYTGGVTEAFFGQGTRLTVV.

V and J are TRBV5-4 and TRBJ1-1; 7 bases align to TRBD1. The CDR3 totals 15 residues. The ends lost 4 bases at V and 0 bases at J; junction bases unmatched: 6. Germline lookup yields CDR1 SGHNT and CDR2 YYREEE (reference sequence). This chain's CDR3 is CASSLPDRLNTEAFF. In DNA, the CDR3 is TGTGCCAGCAGCCTCCCGGACAGGTTGAACACTGAAGCTTTCTTT.

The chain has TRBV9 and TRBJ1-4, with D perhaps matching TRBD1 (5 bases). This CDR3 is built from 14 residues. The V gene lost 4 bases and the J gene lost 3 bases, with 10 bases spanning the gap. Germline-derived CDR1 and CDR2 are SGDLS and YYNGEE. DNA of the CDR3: TGTGCCAGCAGCTCAGGGTTAGCTAATGAAAAACTGTTTTTT. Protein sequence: CASSSGLANEKLFF.

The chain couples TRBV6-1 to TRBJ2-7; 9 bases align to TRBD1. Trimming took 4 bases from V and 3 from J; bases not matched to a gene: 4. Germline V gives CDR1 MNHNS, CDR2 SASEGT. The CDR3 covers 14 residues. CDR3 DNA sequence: TGTGCCAGCAGTGGGACAGGGGAGGTCTACGAGCAGTACTTC. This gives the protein CASSGTGEVYEQYF.